These 21 T cell receptor beta chains were sequenced from one sample in a study of a mutant IDH1 vaccine in newly diagnosed glioma (dated by TCRdb to the early 2020s). The antigens for these receptors are not known. The protocol used for the library was the immunoSEQ multiplex PCR assay. Imported from immuneACCESS, the table was reduced by TCRdb to in-frame sequences with V and J called. These copies leave out some clones; in studies compared against another copy, an unresolved V gene accounts for under half, and the cause of the remainder is not known. The sample data list about 50,000 clones, and roughly 78% of these were observed just once. Clones ranked in the top ten supply roughly 5.2% of the sample. Interpreted using the paper, the time point label stands for: week 5, during vaccination. A 20-mer mutant IDH1 peptide at 300 micrograms in Montanide made up each vaccine dose, which was injected subcutaneously together with topical imiquimod.

Sequences were derived from PBMCs, sampled from a glioma patient whose treatment included an IDH1 peptide vaccine. These receptors were taken from a man aged 45-65 years with glioma.

CDR3 nucleotides: TGTGCCAGCAGCTTCGAGTACCAAGAGACCCAGTACTTC. Its protein product is CASSFEYQETQYF. The chain combines TRBV5-5 with TRBJ2-5; D is unclear. V was pared by 2 bases and J by 0 bases, with 5 bases between. The CDR3 is 13 amino acids. Germline V gene lookup returns CDR1 SGHKS and CDR2 YYEKEE (reference sequence). The full variable domain, completed using reference TRBV5-5 and TRBJ2-5, is DAGVTQSPTHLIKTRGQQVTLRCSPISGHKSVSWYQQVLGQGPQFIFQYYEKEERGRGNFPDRFSARQFPNYSSELNVNALLLGDSALYLCASSFEYQETQYFGPGTRLLVL.

The chain employs TRBV30 and TRBJ1-6; D gene unclear. The CDR3 is 12 residues long. CDR1 is GTSNPN, CDR2 SVGIG, per germline (reference sequence). The ends were cut back, 1 base at V and 14 bases at J, with 12 bases in the middle. CDR3 nucleotides: TGTGCCTGGAGTGGATTGGGGATAGCCCTCCACTTT. Its protein product is CAWSGLGIALHF.

V gene TRBV30 combines with J gene TRBJ2-3, with D maybe TRBD2 (5 bases). From germline, CDR1 is GTSNPN and CDR2 SVGIG (reference sequence). The CDR3 is 15 amino acids. With 2 bases removed from V and 3 bases from J, the gap between germline ends came to 15 bases. CDR3 in DNA: TGTGCCTGGAGTCGCTGGGCAGAGGGAACAGATACGCAGTATTTT. It is translated as CAWSRWAEGTDTQYF.

The V gene is TRBV6-1, the J gene TRBJ2-7; 11 positions agree with TRBD1. The CDR3 has 16 residues. Germline-derived CDR1 and CDR2 are MNHNS and SASEGT. Trimming cost V 4 bases and J 1 base; bases outside gene matches: 6. In nucleotides, the CDR3 is TGTGCCAGCAGTGTTACCCGGGACAGGGGGTCCTACGAGCAGTACTTC. As protein: CASSVTRDRGSYEQYF.

This clone was seen a single time. V gene TRBV7-9 combines with J gene TRBJ2-7; 9 positions match TRBD2. Germline assignment: CDR1 SEHNR and CDR2 FQNEAQ (reference sequence). V shed 0 bases, J shed 2 bases, and the junction held 2 bases outside the gene matches. The CDR3 has 15 residues. The CDR3 here is CASSLAPSGAYEQYF. CDR3 DNA sequence: TGTGCCAGCAGCTTAGCCCCTAGCGGGGCCTACGAGCAGTACTTC.

The V and J genes are TRBV4-2 and TRBJ2-7, with D unresolved. V lost 4 bases and J 2 bases, leaving 12 bases between the germline ends. The CDR3 is made up of 14 amino acids. Per germline, CDR1 LGHNA and CDR2 YNFKEQ. CDR3 bases: TGTGCCAGCAGCCCAGATGAAACCCCCTACGAGCAGTACTTC. Residues: CASSPDETPYEQYF.

The chain couples TRBV6-5 to TRBJ2-7, with TRBD2 matching 11 bases. The CDR3 totals 16 residues. Germline values: CDR1 MNHEY, CDR2 SVGAGI. Germline trimming cut 0 bases from V and 2 bases from J; bases unmatched to any gene: 3. This CDR3 reads CASSYSTSGAPYEQYF. The CDR3 nucleotides are TGTGCCAGCAGTTACTCGACTAGCGGGGCGCCCTACGAGCAGTACTTC.

The chain employs TRBV19 and TRBJ2-3; no firm D call. CDR1 and CDR2 (germline): LNHDA, SQIVND (reference sequence). V was cut by 0 bases and J by 3 bases, with 4 bases left in between. The CDR3 loop spans 13 amino acids. Here the CDR3 reads CASSIENTDTQYF. The CDR3 bases are TGTGCCAGTAGTATAGAGAATACAGATACGCAGTATTTT.

The CDR3 region is CASSQGQGGYGYTF. Written as DNA, the CDR3 is TGCGCCAGCAGCCAGGGACAGGGTGGATATGGCTACACCTTC. The chain carries TRBV4-3 and TRBJ1-2; the match to TRBD1 covers 9 bases. Unmatched junction bases numbered 4, after V lost 3 bases and J lost 5 bases. Germline V CDR1 and CDR2: LGHNA, YSLEER. This CDR3 region has 14 residues.

The chain is built from TRBV5-1 and TRBJ1-4; D unclear. From germline, CDR1 is SGHRS and CDR2 YFSETQ. This CDR3 has 16 amino acids. V lost 0 bases and J 0 bases, leaving 9 bases between the germline ends. The CDR3 DNA reads as TGCGCCAGCAGCTTGGGTGTGGTGGCAACTAATGAAAAACTGTTTTTT. Residues: CASSLGVVATNEKLFF.

The chain couples TRBV15 to TRBJ2-1; a possible D gene is TRBD1 (5 bases). Trimming pared 2 bases from V and 8 bases from J, leaving 7 bases between. Germline CDR1 is LNHNV and CDR2 is YYDKDF (reference sequence). CDR3 size: 12 residues. CDR3 protein: CATSRLGDEQFF. In DNA form, the CDR3 reads TGTGCCACCAGCAGACTAGGGGATGAGCAGTTCTTC.

The chain combines TRBV23-1 with TRBJ1-1; TRBD1 is a possible D gene (5 bases). TRBV23-1 is designated an ORF whose function remains uncertain. The CDR3 contains 13 residues. Trimming shortened V by 9 bases and J by 6 bases, and 17 bases separated the two germline ends. CDR3 DNA: TGCGCCAGATGGGACGGCGGAGTCCCTGAAGCTTTCTTT. Translated: CARWDGGVPEAFF.

V is TRBV5-1 and J is TRBJ2-7; 7 bases agree with TRBD2. V was pared by 4 bases and J by 2 bases, with 6 bases of the junction left unmatched. The germline V gene encodes CDR1 SGHRS and CDR2 YFSETQ. This CDR3 is built from 14 residues. CDR3 DNA: TGCGCCAGCAGCCTCCCGACTAGCCCCTACGAGCAGTACTTC. Translation: CASSLPTSPYEQYF.

This clone came up a few times. CDR3 residues: CASSEGQGGEEQYF. DNA for the CDR3: TGTGCCAGCAGTGAAGGACAGGGAGGAGAGGAGCAGTACTTC. The rearrangement uses TRBV6-1 and TRBJ2-5, with D perhaps matching TRBD1 (7 bases). This CDR3 comprises 14 residues. The germline gives CDR1 MNHNS, CDR2 SASEGT. V lost 1 base, J lost 11 bases, and 17 bases lay in between.

The V call is TRBV4-1, the J call TRBJ1-1; no definite D call. There are 13 residues in the CDR3. V dropped 2 bases and J dropped 0 bases, with 4 bases sitting between them. CDR1 is MGHRA, CDR2 YSYEKL, per germline. The CDR3 loop reads CASSQRLNTEAFF. DNA of the CDR3: TGCGCCAGCAGCCAAAGGTTGAACACTGAAGCTTTCTTT.

This rearrangement joins TRBV27 to TRBJ1-3, with TRBD1 as a possible D gene (6 bases). The CDR3 contains 15 residues. Per the germline V gene, CDR1 is MNHEY and CDR2 is SMNVEV (reference sequence). V was clipped by 3 bases and J by 2 bases, with 11 bases between them. CDR3 residues: CASSFRGGTGNTIYF. The CDR3 region has the DNA TGTGCCAGCAGTTTCCGAGGGGGGACTGGAAACACCATATATTTT.

V usage is TRBV19 and J usage is TRBJ2-5, with 8 bases matching TRBD1. The CDR3 extends over 14 amino acids. The V segment lost 7 bases and the J segment 2 bases; nucleotides outside the gene matches: 6. Germline CDR1 LNHDA, CDR2 SQIVND (reference sequence). CDR3 region: CASKAGGQQETQYF. As DNA, the CDR3 is TGTGCCAGTAAGGCAGGGGGCCAGCAAGAGACCCAGTACTTC.

The chain has TRBV9 and TRBJ1-1; D call uncertain. The CDR3 contains 15 residues. V lost 0 bases and J 1 base, leaving 10 bases between the germline ends. Germline V gives CDR1 SGDLS, CDR2 YYNGEE. The CDR3 here is CASSVAPGKNTEAFF. In DNA, the CDR3 is TGTGCCAGCAGCGTAGCCCCGGGAAAGAACACTGAAGCTTTCTTT. Drawing the rest from reference TRBV9 and TRBJ1-1, the complete variable domain is DSGVTQTPKHLITATGQRVTLRCSPRSGDLSVYWYQQSLDQGLQFLIQYYNGEERAKGNILERFSAQQFPDLHSELNLSSLELGDSALYFCASSVAPGKNTEAFFGQGTRLTVV.

The chain joins TRBV7-3 to TRBJ2-5; 7 nucleotides align to TRBD2. With V trimmed by 5 bases and J by 4 bases, 7 bases remained unmatched. The CDR3 loop spans 14 amino acids. Per germline, CDR1 SGHTA and CDR2 FQGTGA. The CDR3 sequence: CASSPHRGVETQYF. CDR3 coding DNA: TGTGCCAGCAGCCCCCACCGGGGGGTAGAGACCCAGTACTTC.

This chain links TRBV7-2 with TRBJ1-5; unclear D gene. The CDR3 has 15 amino acids. Germline loops: CDR1 SGHTA, CDR2 FQGNSA. The V gene lost 1 base and the J gene lost 3 bases, with 10 bases spanning the gap. In DNA, the CDR3 is TGTGCCAGCAGCTTAGACGGCTTCGCCAATCAGCCCCAGCATTTT. Encoded protein: CASSLDGFANQPQHF.

This clone appeared a single time. The rearrangement joins TRBV30 to TRBJ1-2; tentatively, D is TRBD1 (5 bases). V lost 0 bases, J lost 4 bases, and 18 bases lay in between. This CDR3 is 16 amino acids long. The germline V gene has CDR1 GTSNPN and CDR2 SVGIG (reference sequence). CDR3 region: CAWSVRGGGEIYGYTF. The CDR3, as DNA: TGTGCCTGGAGTGTTCGTGGGGGAGGGGAAATCTATGGCTACACCTTC.